The present T cell receptor (beta chain) was sequenced within a study of blood T cell repertoires in COVID-19. Seattle's enrolled individuals joined amid active infection and were then monitored longitudinally. The CDR3 sequence is 15 residues long. In germline, CDR1 is SGHVS, CDR2 FQNEAQ. The J segment lost 3 bases and the V segment lost 3 bases, leaving 6 bases of the junction unmatched. Study processing details: Amplified reference gene primers provided the basis for estimating nucleated cell counts. Libraries were prepared by immunoSEQ multiplex PCR; TCRdb keeps only in-frame clonotypes and omits some of them. The V and J calls and clone size come from that table; D and trimming were worked out from the DNA. This sample has over 250,000 clones; roughly 83% occur once, and the top ten carry 1.4% to 1.5%.

The sample consisted of peripheral blood. The clonotype was recovered from a human donor with COVID-19, enrolled during active disease. The donor label of this sample is uncertain. This chain connects TRBV7-8 to TRBJ2-7; 9 bases line up with TRBD2. CDR3: CASSFSPSGIYEQYF. The CDR3 nucleotides are TGTGCCAGCAGCTTCTCACCTAGCGGGATCTACGAGCAGTACTTC.